The entry below gives a single T cell receptor (beta chain) sequence along with its context. Participants came from 20 to 25 US areas, aged about 18 to 89 years. These data belong to a study of blood T cell repertoires in COVID-19. Study at large: Samples came from the United States, Italy and Spain, spanning acute and convalescent COVID-19.

Germline V gives CDR1 LGHDT, CDR2 YNNKEL (reference sequence). V lost 2 bases and J lost 3, with 4 bases in between. This CDR3 is 13 amino acids long. Measured with immunoSEQ multiplex PCR; TCRdb has only the in-frame clones, and not every one. Here the sample spans 100,000 to 150,000 clones, 65% to 90% being singletons. The rearrangement uses TRBV3-1 (or the pseudogene TRBV3-2) and TRBJ2-2; no clear D gene. This clonotype originated in a woman aged 45 to 65 who had recovered from COVID-19. Sequenced material: PBMCs or T cells enriched from blood (not recorded which). The CDR3 loop is CASSQRDTGELFF. The CDR3 nucleotides are TGTGCCAGCAGCCAACGGGACACCGGGGAGCTGTTTTTT.